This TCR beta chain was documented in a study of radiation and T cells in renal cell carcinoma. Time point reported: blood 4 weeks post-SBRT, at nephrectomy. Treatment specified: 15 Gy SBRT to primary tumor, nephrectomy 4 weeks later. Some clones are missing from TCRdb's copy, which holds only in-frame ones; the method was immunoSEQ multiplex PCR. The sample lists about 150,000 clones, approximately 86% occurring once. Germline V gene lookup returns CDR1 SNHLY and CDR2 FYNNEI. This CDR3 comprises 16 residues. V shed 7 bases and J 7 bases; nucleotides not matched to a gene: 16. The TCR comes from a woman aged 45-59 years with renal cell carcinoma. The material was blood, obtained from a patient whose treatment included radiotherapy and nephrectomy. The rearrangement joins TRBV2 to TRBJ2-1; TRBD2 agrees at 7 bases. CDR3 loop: CASTPPPAGAVNEQFF. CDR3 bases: TGTGCCAGCACCCCTCCTCCTGCGGGAGCGGTGAATGAGCAGTTCTTC.